These 27 T cell receptor beta chains were sequenced from one sample in a study of T-cell reconstitution after alpha-beta-depleted transplantation in children. As it was prepared, the TCRbeta library received unique molecular identifiers. Using its own MiXCR run on the PCR reads, TCRdb lists one record per CDR3 protein. The table has about 370,000 distinct CDR3 sequences, roughly 22% seen once. The material sequenced was PBMCs from the stem cell graft donor, taken from the stem cell graft. The receptors here all came from a human donor who donated a stem cell graft to a child with acute myeloid leukemia.

Notes on this clonotype: A junction boundary mismatches the germline segment, possibly from a read error. This chain's CDR3 is CCARKQRGLSSYNEQFF. The CDR3 coding sequence is TGCTGTGCTAGAAAGCAAAGGGGCCTGAGCTCCTACAATGAGCAGTTCTTC. V and J are TRBV20-1 and TRBJ2-1; D may be TRBD1 (5 bases). The germline CDR1 and CDR2 sequences are DFQATT and SNEGSKA (reference sequence). This CDR3 comprises 17 residues.

V usage is TRBV28 and J usage is TRBJ2-7; D is ambiguous. The CDR3 is made up of 12 amino acids. The germline gives CDR1 MDHEN, CDR2 SYDVKM. Trimming shortened V by 7 bases and J by 3 bases, and 10 bases separated the two germline ends. In DNA form, the CDR3 reads TGTGCCAGCACGTTGCCCAGCTACGAGCAGTACTTC. It specifies CASTLPSYEQYF.

This clonotype has a count of ten or more. CDR3 amino acids: CSVEDRLGGHTGELFF. The CDR3 DNA reads as TGCAGCGTTGAAGATCGTCTGGGGGGGCACACCGGGGAGCTGTTTTTT. J is TRBJ2-2 and V is TRBV29-1; tentatively, D is TRBD2 (7 bases). The CDR3 spans 16 residues. Germline CDR1 reads SQVTM; CDR2 reads ANQGSEA. Trimming cost V 0 bases and J 3 bases, with 14 bases left between them.

The rearrangement joins TRBV3-1 to TRBJ2-5, with 7 bases fitting TRBD1. The germline gives CDR1 LGHDT, CDR2 YNNKEL (reference sequence). This CDR3 contains 17 residues. The J segment lost 1 base and the V segment lost 0 bases, leaving 8 bases of the junction unmatched. CDR3 nucleotide sequence: TGTGCCAGCAGCCAAGAAGTTAGTACAGGGGTCCAAGAGACCCAGTACTTC. Its protein is CASSQEVSTGVQETQYF.

In its sample, this clonotype was seen many times. V usage is TRBV6-5 and J usage is TRBJ2-1, with no clear D. CDR3 length equals 15 residues. The V end lost 0 bases, the J end lost 2 bases, and 8 bases lay between the germline ends. Germline V gene sequence: CDR1 MNHEY, CDR2 SVGAGI. CDR3 bases: TGTGCCAGCAGTTACTCGACGGACGCCTACAATGAGCAGTTCTTC. It codes for CASSYSTDAYNEQFF.

This clonotype was recorded a few times. This sequence joins TRBV20-1 and TRBJ2-3; the match to TRBD2 covers 12 bases. The ends lost 4 bases at V and 2 bases at J; junction bases unmatched: 13. Germline CDR1 is DFQATT and CDR2 is SNEGSKA (reference sequence). This CDR3 comprises 18 residues. The CDR3 spells CSAIEGLAGPGYTDTQYF. DNA for the CDR3: TGCAGTGCTATAGAAGGACTAGCGGGGCCAGGATACACAGATACGCAGTATTTT.

This clonotype was picked up many times. The rearrangement links TRBV20-1 to TRBJ2-1; the match to TRBD2 covers 13 bases. In germline, CDR1 is DFQATT, CDR2 SNEGSKA (reference sequence). J was trimmed by 1 base and V by 0 bases; bases with no gene match: 6. This CDR3 is built from 18 residues. CDR3 in DNA: TGCAGTGCTAGAGATCCAGGACTAGCGGGAGTATCCTACAATGAGCAGTTCTTC. Residues: CSARDPGLAGVSYNEQFF.

This chain connects TRBV7-2 to TRBJ2-1; TRBD2 agrees at 11 bases. With V trimmed by 0 bases and J by 4 bases, 5 bases remained unmatched. CDR1 is SGHTA, CDR2 FQGNSA, per germline. CDR3 size: 17 residues. DNA of the CDR3: TGTGCCAGCAGCTTAGCGTCACTAGCGGGAGTGTACAATGAGCAGTTCTTC. Protein sequence: CASSLASLAGVYNEQFF.

This chain links TRBV10-3 with TRBJ2-1; 10 nucleotides match TRBD1. Germline V CDR1 and CDR2: ENHRY, SYGVKD. Unmatched junction bases numbered 14, after V lost 2 bases and J lost 4 bases. The CDR3 loop spans 19 amino acids. CDR3 nucleotide sequence: TGTGCCATCAGTGAGGCGGGACCGGGACAGGGGTCGGATTACAATGAGCAGTTCTTC. It specifies CAISEAGPGQGSDYNEQFF.

This clonotype was counted only a few times. The CDR3 here is CASSPFPGEDEQYF. Here the CDR3 DNA reads TGTGCCAGCAGTCCTTTTCCAGGGGAGGACGAGCAGTACTTC. The J gene is TRBJ2-7, the V gene TRBV12-3 or TRBV12-4, with D perhaps matching TRBD1 or TRBD2 (6 bases each). The length of the CDR3 is 14 residues. Deletions cut 5 bases from V and 5 bases from J, with 16 bases between.

This clonotype appeared a few times. The J gene is TRBJ1-5, the V gene TRBV7-9; no firm D call. Trimming stripped 4 bases from V and 5 bases from J, with 15 bases between. CDR1 is SEHNR, CDR2 FQNEAQ, per germline (reference sequence). This CDR3 contains 15 residues. CDR3 sequence: CASSSEVASDQPQHF. DNA of the CDR3: TGTGCCAGCAGCTCAGAGGTGGCATCAGATCAGCCCCAGCATTTT.

This clonotype occurred a few times. The V and J genes are TRBV24-1 and TRBJ2-5, with D unclear. This CDR3 is 15 amino acids long. V lost 0 bases and J lost 1, with 8 bases in between. CDR1 and CDR2 (germline): KGHDR, SFDVKD. CDR3 amino acids: CATSDLDVSQETQYF. The CDR3 DNA follows: TGTGCCACCAGTGATTTGGATGTCTCCCAAGAGACCCAGTACTTC.

The rearrangement joins TRBV5-6 to TRBJ2-3; D gene ambiguous. Germline V lookup: CDR1 SGHDT, CDR2 YYEEEE. CDR3 size: 16 residues. The ends were cut back, 1 base at V and 2 bases at J, with 14 bases in the middle. The CDR3 DNA is TGTGCCAGCAGCTTGAGCACGACTCCTCTCACAGATACGCAGTATTTT. Translating it yields CASSLSTTPLTDTQYF.

The rearrangement uses TRBV7-2 and TRBJ2-7; D is undetermined. The V gene lost 5 bases and the J gene lost 6 bases, with 20 bases spanning the gap. Germline V gene data show CDR1 as SGHTA and CDR2 as FQGNSA. The CDR3 contains 15 residues. The CDR3 DNA reads as TGTGCCAGCAGCGCTAGAACCGGAACGACCTGCGAGCAGTACTTC. It is translated as CASSARTGTTCEQYF.

The chain links TRBV7-2 to TRBJ1-1; D is perhaps TRBD1 (6 bases). The CDR3 loop spans 12 amino acids. The V gene lost 7 bases and the J gene lost 4 bases, with 10 bases spanning the gap. From germline, CDR1 is SGHTA and CDR2 FQGNSA. In DNA form, the CDR3 reads TGTGCCAGCAACGGGGGCTTCACTGAAGCTTTCTTT. It codes for CASNGGFTEAFF.

A few counts support this clonotype. The chain couples TRBV7-9 to TRBJ2-6; 7 bases align to TRBD1. V lost 0 bases to trimming and J lost 2 bases; unmatched junction nucleotides: 4. Germline-derived CDR1 and CDR2 are SEHNR and FQNEAQ (reference sequence). The CDR3 has 17 amino acids. CDR3: CASSLAGGLTGANVLTF. The CDR3 DNA reads TGTGCCAGCAGCTTAGCAGGGGGCCTAACTGGGGCCAACGTCCTGACTTTC.

The chain is built from TRBV7-3 and TRBJ2-2, with a weak D call TRBD2 (5 bases). Deletions cut 3 bases from V and 0 bases from J, with 17 bases between. Germline CDR1 and CDR2: SGHTA and FQGTGA. The CDR3 sequence is 18 residues long. The DNA for the CDR3 is TGTGCCAGCAGCTTTTCATCGGACTTTCTTCCGAACACCGGGGAGCTGTTTTTT. This encodes CASSFSSDFLPNTGELFF.

This clonotype was counted between two and nine times. The CDR3 loop reads CATSSPGTTETTDTQYF. The CDR3 DNA reads TGTGCCACCAGTTCACCTGGGACTACAGAAACCACAGATACGCAGTATTTT. The J gene is TRBJ2-3, the V gene TRBV24-1; 7 bases are shared with TRBD2. CDR1 KGHDR and CDR2 SFDVKD come from the germline V gene. The V and J ends lost 6 bases and 2 bases, in that order; junction bases with no gene match: 13. The CDR3 is 17 amino acids.

The chain couples TRBV12-3 or TRBV12-4 to TRBJ2-5; 13 bases line up with TRBD2. The CDR3 extends over 14 amino acids. V gave up 6 bases and J gave up 6 bases; unmatched junction bases: 4. In DNA form, the CDR3 reads TGTGCCAGCAGACTGACTAGCGGGAGGCAGACCCAGTACTTC. Encoded protein: CASRLTSGRQTQYF.

This rearrangement joins TRBV20-1 to TRBJ2-3, with D perhaps TRBD2 (6 bases). Per the germline V gene, CDR1 is DFQATT and CDR2 is SNEGSKA (reference sequence). V lost 6 bases, J lost 2 bases, and 18 bases lay in between. The CDR3 contains 15 residues. Written as DNA, the CDR3 is TGCAGTGCCCTTCAACGGGAGCGTTACACAGATACGCAGTATTTT. Its protein is CSALQRERYTDTQYF.

The rearrangement links TRBV12-3 or TRBV12-4 to TRBJ2-5; 8 bases are shared with TRBD2. V lost 2 bases and J lost 4; bases outside the gene matches: 3. CDR3 length equals 14 residues. For the CDR3, the DNA is TGTGCCAGCAGTTTATACGCGGGGGGAGAGACCCAGTACTTC. Its protein product is CASSLYAGGETQYF.

This CDR3 is CATKTGGGSEQYF. The CDR3 coding sequence is TGTGCCACCAAAACAGGGGGGGGCTCCGAGCAGTACTTC. The chain combines TRBV3-1 with TRBJ2-7; TRBD1 is a possible D gene (8 bases). The V end was cut by 10 bases, the J end by 6 bases, with 19 bases between. CDR3 length: 13 amino acids. In germline, CDR1 is LGHDT, CDR2 YNNKEL (reference sequence).

J is TRBJ2-2 and V is TRBV6-2 or TRBV6-3; 8 bases are shared with TRBD2. This CDR3 has 14 residues. In germline, CDR1 is MNHEY, CDR2 SVGEGT. Unmatched junction bases numbered 11, after V lost 7 bases and J lost 10 bases. The CDR3 spells CASTPGSGRAELFF. The CDR3 DNA follows: TGTGCCAGCACCCCGGGGAGCGGGAGAGCGGAGCTGTTTTTT.

The chain couples TRBV24-1 to TRBJ2-2, with D tentatively TRBD1 (6 bases). Germline lookup yields CDR1 KGHDR and CDR2 SFDVKD. The V gene lost 3 bases and the J gene lost 5 bases, with 12 bases spanning the gap. The CDR3 has 15 amino acids. Here the CDR3 DNA reads TGTGCCACCAGTGATCGGACAGTCTCTACCGGGGAGCTGTTTTTT. This gives the protein CATSDRTVSTGELFF.

The chain uses TRBV15 and TRBJ2-3; D ambiguous. CDR1 and CDR2 (germline): LNHNV, YYDKDF (reference sequence). The germline V and J ends were trimmed by 3 bases and 2 bases, with 3 bases remaining between them. The CDR3 has 12 amino acids. CDR3 bases: TGTGCCACCAGCAGGACCACAGATACGCAGTATTTT. It is translated as CATSRTTDTQYF.

The chain carries TRBV25-1 and TRBJ2-1; 10 bases agree with TRBD2. Germline V gene lookup returns CDR1 MGHDK and CDR2 SYGVNS. The CDR3 runs 14 residues. After removal of 8 bases from V and 6 bases from J, the junction contained 7 bases not matched to a gene. The DNA for the CDR3 is TGTGCCAGCTCCATAGCGGGAGGCCCCAATGAGCAGTTCTTC. Translation gives CASSIAGGPNEQFF. Together with reference TRBV25-1 and TRBJ2-1, the CDR3 gives the full variable domain: EADIYQTPRYLVIGTGKKITLECSQTMGHDKMYWYQQDPGMELHLIHYSYGVNSTEKGDLSSESTVSRIRTEHFPLTLESARPSHTSQYLCASSIAGGPNEQFFGPGTRLTVL.

The rearrangement uses TRBV21-1 and TRBJ2-1; TRBD1, the table's D call, lacks a check against the DNA. TRBV21-1 is tagged as a pseudogene. This CDR3 spans 15 amino acids. The CDR3: CASSSRSSTHNEQFF. The CDR3 DNA reads TGTGCCAGCAGCTCCCGGTCTTCAACTCACAATGAGCAGTTCTTC.